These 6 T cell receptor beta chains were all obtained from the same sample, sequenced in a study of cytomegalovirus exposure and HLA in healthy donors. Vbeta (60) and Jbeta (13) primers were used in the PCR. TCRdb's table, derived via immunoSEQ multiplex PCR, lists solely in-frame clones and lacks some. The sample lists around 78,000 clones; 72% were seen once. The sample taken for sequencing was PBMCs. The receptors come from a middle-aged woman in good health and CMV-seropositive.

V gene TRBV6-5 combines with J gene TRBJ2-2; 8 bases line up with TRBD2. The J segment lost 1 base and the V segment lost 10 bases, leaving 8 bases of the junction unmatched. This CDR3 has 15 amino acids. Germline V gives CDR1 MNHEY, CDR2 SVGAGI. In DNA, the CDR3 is TGTGCCACCCAGGGCGGGGGGTTGAACACCGGGGAGCTGTTTTTT. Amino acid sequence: CATQGGGLNTGELFF.

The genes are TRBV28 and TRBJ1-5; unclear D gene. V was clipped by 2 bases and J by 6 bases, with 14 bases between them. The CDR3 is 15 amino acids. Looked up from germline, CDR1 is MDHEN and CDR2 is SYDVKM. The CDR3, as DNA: TGTGCCAGCAGTTTAGTGGCCAGGTTGGGTCAGCCCCAGCATTTT. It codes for CASSLVARLGQPQHF.

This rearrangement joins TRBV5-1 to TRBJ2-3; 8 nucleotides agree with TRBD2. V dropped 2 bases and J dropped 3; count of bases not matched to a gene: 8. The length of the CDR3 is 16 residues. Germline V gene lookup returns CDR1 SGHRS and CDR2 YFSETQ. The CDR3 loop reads CASSFTGGALTDTQYF. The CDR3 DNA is TGCGCCAGCAGCTTCACCGGGGGGGCATTGACAGATACGCAGTATTTT.

The DNA for the CDR3 is TGTGCCAGCAGGCCCGGCGGGAGTATCGATGAGCAGTTCTTC. Its protein product is CASRPGGSIDEQFF. V gene TRBV27 combines with J gene TRBJ2-1; 7 nucleotides line up with TRBD2. CDR3 length equals 14 residues. CDR1 and CDR2 (germline): MNHEY, SMNVEV (reference sequence). V was pared by 6 bases and J by 8 bases, with 10 bases of the junction left unmatched.

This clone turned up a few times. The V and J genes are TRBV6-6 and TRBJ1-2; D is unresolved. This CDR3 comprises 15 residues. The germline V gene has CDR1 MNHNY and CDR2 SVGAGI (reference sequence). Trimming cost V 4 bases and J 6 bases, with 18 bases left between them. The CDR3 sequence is CASSSPSFEGNGYTF. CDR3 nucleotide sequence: TGTGCCAGCAGTTCACCCTCCTTTGAGGGAAATGGCTACACCTTC.

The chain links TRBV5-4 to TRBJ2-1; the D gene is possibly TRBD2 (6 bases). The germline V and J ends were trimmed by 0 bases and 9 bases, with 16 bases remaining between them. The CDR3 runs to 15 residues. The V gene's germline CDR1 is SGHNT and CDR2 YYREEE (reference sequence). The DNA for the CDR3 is TGTGCCAGCAGCTTGGGGGAGACTAGTCGGGGTGAGCAGTTCTTC. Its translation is CASSLGETSRGEQFF.